The clone carrying this T cell receptor (beta chain) was recorded a few times. Its specificity is unknown. Germline V gene lookup returns CDR1 MDHEN and CDR2 SYDVKM. V lost 1 base to trimming and J lost 0 bases, with 6 bases between them. The CDR3 has 14 amino acids. The sample is drawn from a study of cytomegalovirus exposure and HLA in healthy donors. Findings and caveats of the study: Most CMV-associated TCR beta chains were later found to appear HLA-restricted.

PCR involved 60 Vbeta and 13 Jbeta primers. Sequencing was performed with immunoSEQ multiplex PCR; in TCRdb, only in-frame clones are kept and a portion is missing. This table holds hundreds of thousands of clones, more than 75% found once. Every donor was a healthy person donating bone marrow. The sequencing input was PBMCs. The clonotype was recovered from a male donor in good health and CMV-seronegative. The chain links TRBV28 to TRBJ1-2; no clear D. CDR3 residues: CASSLSPANYGYTF. Written as DNA, the CDR3 is TGTGCCAGCAGTTTATCTCCGGCTAACTATGGCTACACCTTC.